This T cell receptor (beta chain) came from a study of cytomegalovirus exposure and HLA in healthy donors. Study-wide results and limits: Associated with cytomegalovirus, according to the listing, were 150 to 200 TCR beta chains.

With 60 Vbeta and 13 Jbeta primers, the PCR was carried out. Data came from immunoSEQ multiplex PCR; TCRdb stores just in-frame clones and leaves some out. The sample lists 150,000 to 200,000 clones; 81% were seen once. The germline CDR1 and CDR2 sequences are MNHEY and SMNVEV (reference sequence). Unmatched junction bases numbered 6, after V lost 2 bases and J lost 6 bases. This CDR3 spans 15 amino acids. On this clone itself: Its antigen is not identified.

The rearrangement uses TRBV27 and TRBJ2-1; 8 bases match TRBD1. The material sequenced was PBMCs. This receptor was identified in a man between 18 and 35 years old in good health and CMV-seronegative. Here the CDR3 DNA reads TGTGCCAGCAGTTTAAGAACAGGGGGTTTCAATGAGCAGTTCTTC. Protein sequence: CASSLRTGGFNEQFF.